This T cell receptor beta chain was documented in a study of blood T cell repertoires in COVID-19. Overall study: Both acute and convalescent COVID-19 samples were obtained from the United States, Italy and Spain.

Assay: immunoSEQ multiplex PCR; the TCRdb copy retains only in-frame clones and omits some. The table has fewer than 65,000 clones, about four fifths seen once. The V end was cut by 6 bases, the J end by 5 bases, with 13 bases between. CDR1 is MNHEY and CDR2 is SVGAGI in the germline V gene. The CDR3 has 14 amino acids. This chain joins TRBV6-5 and TRBJ1-4; no firm D call. Sequences were obtained from peripheral blood. This clonotype originated in a human donor in a cohort sampled during active COVID-19. In DNA form, the CDR3 reads TGTGCCAGCAGCCATACCTATCGGAATGAAAAACTGTTTTTT. It translates to CASSHTYRNEKLFF.